This entry concerns a single TCR beta chain. This specimen comes from a study of T-cell reconstitution after alpha-beta-depleted transplantation in children. V was clipped by 6 bases and J by 7 bases, with 16 bases between them. CDR1 and CDR2 from the germline V gene are MNHEY and SVGAGI. CDR3 size: 14 residues. Researchers prepared the TCRbeta library using unique molecular identifiers, the study reports. One entry per CDR3 protein results from TCRdb running MiXCR on the PCR reads. The sample has some 110,000 distinct CDR3 sequences, 10% seen once. Specimen: PBMCs, collected before TCRalphabeta/CD19-depleted stem cell transplant. The receptor was derived from a boy aged 2 to 10 with acute lymphoblastic leukemia, due to receive a stem cell transplant. The chain has TRBV6-5 and TRBJ2-1; D might be TRBD2 (5 bases). The CDR3 bases are TGTGCCAGCAGGCCGACTACCCCCGGTAATGAGCAGTTCTTC. Translation gives CASRPTTPGNEQFF.